The rows below give T cell receptor beta chains drawn from one sample of a study of T cells after somatic rescue of genetic block. Profiled with immunoSEQ multiplex PCR; TCRdb holds only in-frame clones, not every one. In the table there are about 67,000 clones, about 91% of which are singletons. The specimen was peripheral blood mononuclear cells (PBMCs). The receptor source for this set is a man aged 40-49 years. The CDR3 runs from the conserved cysteine through the conserved F or W.

v_gene	j_gene	CDR3aa
TRBV30	TRBJ2-3	CAWSVPSRGTDTQYF
TRBV5-4	TRBJ2-5	CASSLDRGETQYF
TRBV5-4	TRBJ2-7	CASSLVSGGPSYEQYF
TRBV9	TRBJ2-5	CASSANPGAQETQYF
TRBV5-1	TRBJ2-3	CASTPEAKNTDTQYF
TRBV9	TRBJ2-7	CASSFRDRGKLLGYEQYF
TRBV6-5	TRBJ2-7	CASRVLQGHEQYF
TRBV5-1	TRBJ2-1	CASSLALSVSDNEQFF
TRBV28	TRBJ1-3	CASRSLTELRNTIYF
TRBV4-2	TRBJ1-1	CASSQGLEGGTEAFF
TRBV4-1	TRBJ1-6	CASSQEGTVGYNSPLHF
TRBV9	TRBJ1-4	CASSPGGSEKLFF
TRBV7-9	TRBJ1-3	CASQGLLGNTIYF
TRBV7-3	TRBJ1-6	CASSLNPIPGSPLHF
TRBV7-2	TRBJ2-7	CASRRRDTYEQYF
TRBV19	TRBJ1-5	CASREGHQPQHF
TRBV9	TRBJ2-5	CASSGSGTGVGETQYF
TRBV7-2	TRBJ2-5	CASSSQVFSGTAETQYF
TRBV27	TRBJ2-2	CASSLGQPNTGELFF
TRBV5-1	TRBJ1-6	CASSPRKGGDNSPLHF
TRBV5-6	TRBJ2-5	CASSGTIETQYF
TRBV30	TRBJ1-3	CAWSPPGTGIKGNTIYF
TRBV27	TRBJ2-7	CASRGRSSGSYEQYF
TRBV5-6	TRBJ1-1	CASSLGSGGTEAFF
TRBV6-6	TRBJ2-2	CASTHSGGHTGELFF
TRBV4-1	TRBJ2-7	CASSKRDGAYEQYF
TRBV9	TRBJ1-3	CASSVGGISGNTIYF
TRBV7-9	TRBJ2-3	CASSLSRGASTDTQYF
TRBV11-2	TRBJ2-7	CASSSGLAGYEQYF
TRBV6-5	TRBJ2-5	CASSYSTRTGSQTQYF
TRBV6-6	TRBJ1-5	CASSSQGANQPQHF
TRBV19	TRBJ2-3	CASTTGLAPDTQYF
TRBV21-1	TRBJ1-4	CASSKLSATNEKLFF
TRBV10-2	TRBJ2-5	CASSTIAGAGETQYF
TRBV11-2	TRBJ1-1	CASSPWLEFAEAFF
TRBV29-1	TRBJ2-1	CSVEGRRFLGNEQFF
TRBV27	TRBJ2-1	CASTTGTSGRGFYNEQFF
TRBV9	TRBJ2-1	CASSEREVSSYNEQFF